The T cell receptor beta chain under discussion was sequenced for a study of cytomegalovirus exposure and HLA in healthy donors. Germline V gene lookup returns CDR1 LNHDA and CDR2 SQIVND (reference sequence). Trimming took 0 bases from V and 5 from J; bases not matched to a gene: 22. The CDR3 consists of 22 residues. PCR was performed using 60 Vbeta and 13 Jbeta primers. The repertoire was sequenced with immunoSEQ multiplex PCR; TCRdb's copy has only in-frame clones and lacks some. Seen here are 100,000 to 150,000 clones, approximately 84% observed once, and the top ten hold under 5%. As concerns this clone: Its antigen is undetermined.

Study results and limitations: It was reported in a later analysis that an Asian-associated ancestry cluster showed fewer N-insertions than the approximately 670-donor mean. Highest at DRB1 and lowest at HLA-C, TCR association rates differed among HLA loci in a later analysis.

The source material was PBMCs. This clonotype was obtained from a man aged 18 to 29 in good health and CMV-seropositive. The chain is built from TRBV19 and TRBJ2-5; 12 nucleotides line up with TRBD2. For the CDR3, the DNA is TGTGCCAGTAGTATAGAGCCTAGCGGGGGGGTTTTAATAGCGAATAAGATGGAGACCCAGTACTTC. It specifies CASSIEPSGGVLIANKMETQYF.